Each of the 13 T cell receptor beta chains below was sequenced from the same sample in a study of regulatory T cells in long-lasting Graves disease. Time point indicated: newly diagnosed GD, antithyroid drugs for less than 3 months. PBMC RNA served as the TCR library source. In building TCR beta libraries, iRepertoire HTBI primers were used together with Arm-PCR of CDR3 regions. TCRdb re-called the multiplex PCR reads through MiXCR, storing one row per CDR3 protein. The sample contains 400,000 to 550,000 distinct CDR3 sequences, around 15% of which appear only once. Separately, the same data were catalogued under a study of T cells in Graves' hyperthyroidism and ophthalmopathy.

Sequencing used peripheral blood mononuclear cells (PBMCs), obtained at new diagnosis, from a patient treated with antithyroid drugs. These receptors all come from a woman in her 30s with Graves disease.

This clonotype was picked up many times. V and J are TRBV7-2 and TRBJ2-5, with unresolved D. V lost 5 bases and J 4 bases, leaving 8 bases between the germline ends. The V gene's germline CDR1 is SGHTA and CDR2 FQGNSA. There are 12 residues in the CDR3. The CDR3 DNA follows: TGTGCCAGCAGCCAGACGCTAGAGACCCAGTACTTC. It encodes CASSQTLETQYF.

The table lists this clonotype with many counts. The chain joins TRBV11-2 to TRBJ2-7, with 12 positions matching TRBD2. CDR1 is SGHAT, CDR2 FQNNGV, per germline. V trimming: 3 bases; J trimming: 2 bases; junction bases outside the gene matches: 2. This CDR3 contains 15 residues. In DNA form, the CDR3 reads TGTGCCAGCAGCTTGACTAGCGGGAGTACCTACGAGCAGTACTTC. Encoded protein: CASSLTSGSTYEQYF.

This clonotype was observed at least ten times. The chain employs TRBV6-2 or TRBV6-3 and TRBJ2-3, with D perhaps TRBD1 (6 bases). CDR1 is MNHEY, CDR2 SVGEGT, per germline. Trimming stripped 10 bases from V and 4 bases from J, with 21 bases between. The CDR3 runs 15 residues. CDR3 sequence reads: CATFPLGGQADTQYF. CDR3 nucleotides: TGTGCCACCTTCCCATTAGGGGGTCAGGCAGATACGCAGTATTTT.

This clonotype was found many times. The V gene is TRBV4-1, the J gene TRBJ1-1; D is unclear. The CDR3 length is 15 residues. V was pared by 4 bases and J by 1 base, with 13 bases between. The germline CDR1 and CDR2 sequences are MGHRA and YSYEKL. This CDR3 reads CASSRNSGRNTEAFF. CDR3 bases: TGCGCCAGCAGCCGCAACAGCGGGAGGAACACTGAAGCTTTCTTT.

The V and J genes are TRBV15 and TRBJ1-6; the D is unclear. This CDR3 has 14 residues. V lost 5 bases and J 14 bases, leaving 19 bases between the germline ends. Germline V gene data show CDR1 as LNHNV and CDR2 as YYDKDF (reference sequence). The CDR3 DNA sequence: TGTGCCACCAGCTCTCCGGCGGAGCGCCCGGCCCTCCACTTT. This gives the protein CATSSPAERPALHF.

The chain is built from TRBV3-1 and TRBJ2-5, with 10 bases aligning to TRBD2. This CDR3 region has 14 residues. With 4 bases clipped from V and 4 bases from J, the junction kept 3 bases outside the gene matches. Germline CDR1 is LGHDT and CDR2 is YNNKEL (reference sequence). The CDR3 DNA reads as TGTGCCAGCAGCCGACGACTAGCGGGAGAGACCCAGTACTTC. Translated: CASSRRLAGETQYF.

V and J are TRBV4-1 and TRBJ2-1, with D tentatively TRBD2 (8 bases). The CDR3 spans 18 residues. Germline CDR1 MGHRA, CDR2 YSYEKL. The V and J ends lost 4 bases and 4 bases respectively, with 23 bases between them. This chain's CDR3 is CASSPGTAQAGAYNEQFF. For the CDR3, the DNA is TGCGCCAGCAGCCCCGGGACAGCCCAAGCGGGAGCGTACAATGAGCAGTTCTTC.

This clonotype was seen repeatedly, ten times or more. This sequence joins TRBV28 and TRBJ2-1, with 9 bases lining up with TRBD1. The CDR3 contains 15 residues. V lost 7 bases and J lost 7; bases outside the gene matches: 11. CDR1 MDHEN and CDR2 SYDVKM come from the germline V gene. CDR3 coding DNA: TGTGCCAGCATCCTAACGGGACAGGGTATTAATGAGCAGTTCTTC. Its protein is CASILTGQGINEQFF.

The J gene is TRBJ2-7, the V gene TRBV11-3; 10 nucleotides match TRBD2. The CDR3 contains 16 residues. Trimming at V came to 5 bases and at J to 2 bases, leaving 9 bases not matched to a gene. Germline V gene sequence: CDR1 SGHNT, CDR2 YENEEA. The CDR3 region has the DNA TGTGCCAGCAGCCAAGCGGGAGGGCTCCCTACCTACGAGCAGTACTTC. This sequence encodes CASSQAGGLPTYEQYF. Full variable domain (rest looked up from reference TRBV11-3 and TRBJ2-7): EAGVVQSPRYKIIEKKQPVAFWCNPISGHNTLYWYLQNLGQGPELLIRYENEEAVDDSQLPKDRFSAERLKGVDSTLKIQPAELGDSAVYLCASSQAGGLPTYEQYFGPGTRLTVT.

This clonotype appeared many times. The V gene is TRBV2, the J gene TRBJ2-4, with 10 nucleotides matching TRBD2. CDR3 length: 12 amino acids. J was trimmed by 7 bases and V by 6 bases; bases with no gene match: 0. Germline-derived CDR1 and CDR2 are SNHLY and FYNNEI. The CDR3 is CASRTSGNIQYF. The CDR3 bases are TGTGCCAGCAGGACTAGCGGGAACATTCAGTACTTC.

This clonotype was detected ten times or more. The chain links TRBV11-2 to TRBJ2-1; D is undetermined. The CDR3 contains 15 residues. Trimming left V 2 bases short and J 6 bases short, with 14 bases between. Germline values: CDR1 SGHAT, CDR2 FQNNGV. CDR3 nucleotides: TGTGCCAGCAGCTTACTAAAGACCAATCTCAATGAGCAGTTCTTC. Its translation: CASSLLKTNLNEQFF.

The CDR3 DNA sequence: TGTGCCAGCAGCCCTAGGGGGACTAGCGGCACCTCCTACAATGAGCAGTTCTTC. This codes for CASSPRGTSGTSYNEQFF. The chain carries TRBV7-8 and TRBJ2-1; TRBD2 matches 11 bases. J lost 0 bases, V lost 5 bases, and 9 bases had no gene match. Germline V gene lookup returns CDR1 SGHVS and CDR2 FQNEAQ. CDR3 length: 18 amino acids.

This clonotype appeared many times. The V call is TRBV28, the J call TRBJ2-3, with TRBD2 matching over 14 bases. Unmatched junction bases numbered 14, after V lost 7 bases and J lost 2 bases. This CDR3 is 19 amino acids long. CDR1 and CDR2 (germline): MDHEN, SYDVKM. Here the CDR3 DNA reads TGTGCCAGCACCGAAAGGGAGACTAGCGGGAGGGCCCCCACAGATACGCAGTATTTT. Translating gives CASTERETSGRAPTDTQYF.